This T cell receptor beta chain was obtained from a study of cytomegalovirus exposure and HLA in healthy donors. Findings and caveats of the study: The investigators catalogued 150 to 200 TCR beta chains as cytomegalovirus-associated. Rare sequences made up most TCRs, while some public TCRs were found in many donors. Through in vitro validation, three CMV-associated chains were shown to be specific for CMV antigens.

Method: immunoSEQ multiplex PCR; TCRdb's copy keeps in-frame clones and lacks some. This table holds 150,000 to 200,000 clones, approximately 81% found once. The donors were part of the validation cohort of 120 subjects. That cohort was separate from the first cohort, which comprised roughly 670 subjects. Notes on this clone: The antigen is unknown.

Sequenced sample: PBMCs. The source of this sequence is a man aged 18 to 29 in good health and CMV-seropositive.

This CDR3 reads CASSLLVEQFF. The CDR3 DNA reads as TGTGCCAGCAGTTTACTCGTCGAGCAGTTCTTC. The chain uses TRBV6-6 and TRBJ2-1, with D unresolved. CDR3 length equals 11 residues. Germline loops: CDR1 MNHNY, CDR2 SVGAGI (reference sequence). The V end was cut by 4 bases, the J end by 10 bases, with 8 bases between.